These 20 T cell receptor beta chains originate from one sample sequenced in a study of cytomegalovirus exposure and HLA in healthy donors. 60 Vbeta and 13 Jbeta primers were used in PCR. Sequenced by immunoSEQ multiplex PCR; TCRdb stores in-frame clones only, minus some. The sample shows over 100,000 clones, over 9.5% of them seen only once. Source material: PBMCs. These receptors were collected from a man aged 35-49 years in good health and CMV-seropositive.

In this sample, this clone turned up a few times. The rearrangement uses TRBV7-3 and TRBJ2-2; 9 bases map to TRBD2. Germline CDR1 SGHTA, CDR2 FQGTGA. V gave up 5 bases and J gave up 1 base; unmatched junction bases: 5. The CDR3 runs to 16 residues. The CDR3, as DNA: TGTGCCAGCAGCCTACCAGCGGGAGGGAACACCGGGGAGCTGTTTTTT. It specifies CASSLPAGGNTGELFF.

The chain recombines TRBV9 with TRBJ2-2; 13 nucleotides match TRBD2. Germline V lookup: CDR1 SGDLS, CDR2 YYNGEE. V shed 4 bases and J 5 bases; nucleotides not matched to a gene: 8. The CDR3 is made up of 17 amino acids. CDR3 nucleotides: TGTGCCAGCAGCCCCCTTCGGACTAGCGGGAGTACCGGGGAGCTGTTTTTT. It specifies CASSPLRTSGSTGELFF.

Only a few counts were recorded for this clone. The V and J genes are TRBV6-5 and TRBJ2-5; TRBD1 might be the D (6 bases). The ends were cut back, 6 bases at V and 5 bases at J, with 19 bases in the middle. This CDR3 has 15 residues. CDR1 is MNHEY, CDR2 SVGAGI, per germline. In nucleotides, the CDR3 is TGTGCCAGCAGGGCGGTAAAACAGGGTTACGAGACCCAGTACTTC. As protein: CASRAVKQGYETQYF.

V and J are TRBV4-3 and TRBJ2-1; weak D call: TRBD2 (6 bases). Trimming pared 0 bases from V and 0 bases from J, leaving 12 bases between. Germline CDR1 is LGHNA and CDR2 is YSLEER. The CDR3 extends over 17 amino acids. The CDR3 DNA is TGCGCCAGCAGCCAAGATCCTCACGGGAGCTCCTACAATGAGCAGTTCTTC. Translated, it gives CASSQDPHGSSYNEQFF.

A word on this clone: The conserved final phenylalanine or tryptophan is absent from the CDR3, which likely points to a read error. It is unclear where the CDR3 begins or ends on the DNA, so no DNA is shown, and the CDR3 is as TCRdb lists it. The chain uses TRBV7-9 and TRBJ1-5; the table's D call, TRBD1, was not checked against the DNA. Per germline, CDR1 SEHNR and CDR2 FQNEAQ (reference sequence). The CDR3 numbers 16 amino acids, ends counted. The chain's CDR3 is CDSSYTDSWGNQPKHL.

This clone occurred a few times. The rearrangement joins TRBV7-3 to TRBJ2-1; a possible D gene is TRBD1 (5 bases). Trimming pared 4 bases from V and 9 bases from J, leaving 10 bases between. The CDR3 consists of 12 residues. Germline-derived CDR1 and CDR2 are SGHTA and FQGTGA. CDR3 bases: TGTGCCAGCAGCTCTTCTAGGGGTGAGCAGTTCTTC. Its translation: CASSSSRGEQFF.

This clone turned up a few times. The CDR3 nucleotides are TGTGCCAGCAGTGAACTAGGGACTAGCGGAGCCTACAATGAGCAGTTCTTC. It codes for CASSELGTSGAYNEQFF. The V and J genes are TRBV25-1 and TRBJ2-1, with 11 bases lining up with TRBD2. CDR1 and CDR2 (germline): MGHDK, SYGVNS. The junction had 5 bases not matched to a gene; V was cut back by 2 bases and J by 2 bases. CDR3 size: 17 residues.

V is TRBV15 and J is TRBJ2-7, with D possibly TRBD1 on 6 matching bases. V dropped 2 bases and J dropped 2 bases, with 10 bases sitting between them. The CDR3 runs 14 residues. CDR1 and CDR2 from the germline V gene are LNHNV and YYDKDF (reference sequence). This CDR3 is CATSRQGFPYEQYF. The CDR3 DNA reads TGTGCCACCAGCAGACAGGGGTTTCCCTACGAGCAGTACTTC. Based on the CDR3 plus reference TRBV15 and TRBJ2-7, the full variable domain is DAMVIQNPRYQVTQFGKPVTLSCSQTLNHNVMYWYQQKSSQAPKLLFHYYDKDFNNEADTPDNFQSRRPNTSFCFLDIRSPGLGDTAMYLCATSRQGFPYEQYFGPGTRLTVT.

This clone was observed a handful of times. The chain couples TRBV9 to TRBJ2-7; 13 bases line up with TRBD2. V lost 0 bases to trimming and J lost 6 bases; unmatched junction nucleotides: 6. Germline V lookup: CDR1 SGDLS, CDR2 YYNGEE. The CDR3 consists of 16 residues. The CDR3 loop reads CASSVGVGLAGVEQYF. The CDR3 DNA sequence: TGTGCCAGCAGCGTAGGTGTCGGACTAGCGGGAGTCGAGCAGTACTTC.

The gene calls are TRBV28 and TRBJ2-4, with D possibly being TRBD1 (6 bases). There are 13 residues in the CDR3. The germline V gene has CDR1 MDHEN and CDR2 SYDVKM. V lost 5 bases and J 6 bases, leaving 11 bases between the germline ends. The CDR3 here is CASSRYRANIQYF. CDR3 bases: TGTGCCAGCAGTCGGTACAGGGCAAACATTCAGTACTTC.

This clone was counted only a few times. The genes are TRBV28 and TRBJ1-3, with TRBD1 as a possible D gene (5 bases). Germline values: CDR1 MDHEN, CDR2 SYDVKM. The CDR3 length is 15 residues. Between the trimmed V and J ends, which lost 5 bases and 4 bases, there was a span of 15 bases. The CDR3 loop reads CASSQNRRTGNTIYF. CDR3 coding DNA: TGTGCCAGCAGTCAAAACAGGAGAACGGGAAACACCATATATTTT.

In its sample, this clone was seen a few times. V and J are TRBV29-1 and TRBJ1-1; 9 bases match TRBD1. Germline V lookup: CDR1 SQVTM, CDR2 ANQGSEA. J gave up 4 bases and V 3 bases, and 0 bases lay outside the gene matches. The CDR3 sequence is 12 residues long. The CDR3 spells CSVETGGTEAFF. The CDR3 DNA follows: TGCAGCGTTGAGACAGGGGGCACTGAAGCTTTCTTT.

There are a few counts of this clone. The chain links TRBV10-3 to TRBJ2-7, with D perhaps matching TRBD2 (6 bases). This CDR3 contains 12 residues. The germline V and J ends were trimmed by 10 bases and 2 bases, with 12 bases remaining between them. Germline V gives CDR1 ENHRY, CDR2 SYGVKD. The CDR3 here is CATGGSPYEQYF. The CDR3 region has the DNA TGTGCCACCGGGGGTTCCCCCTACGAGCAGTACTTC.

This clone was seen a handful of times. The chain carries TRBV5-6 and TRBJ2-3; D is ambiguous. Germline values: CDR1 SGHDT, CDR2 YYEEEE. V shed 4 bases and J shed 1 base, with 10 bases lying between them. The CDR3 runs 14 residues. The CDR3 region has the DNA TGTGCCAGCAGCCCTCAGTTCGGCACAGATACGCAGTATTTT. Encoded protein: CASSPQFGTDTQYF.

This clone was observed a few times. CDR3 protein: CASSESVTGEQFF. The CDR3 nucleotides read TGTGCCAGCAGTGAATCGGTGACAGGGGAACAGTTCTTC. This chain links TRBV2 with TRBJ2-1; 8 nucleotides align to TRBD1. J was trimmed by 13 bases and V by 2 bases; bases with no gene match: 7. Germline V CDR1 and CDR2: SNHLY, FYNNEI. The CDR3 has 13 amino acids.

Ten or more counts support this clone. The chain recombines TRBV11-2 with TRBJ2-7; 7 bases match TRBD2. CDR3 size: 13 residues. V lost 0 bases and J lost 11; bases outside the gene matches: 7. In germline, CDR1 is SGHAT, CDR2 FQNNGV. The CDR3 bases are TGTGCCAGCAGCTTAGAATCTAGCGGTAGGGAGTACTTC. Amino acids: CASSLESSGREYF.

This rearrangement joins TRBV5-1 to TRBJ2-2; 7 bases match TRBD2. The junction had 4 bases not matched to a gene; V was cut back by 2 bases and J by 3 bases. CDR3 size: 15 residues. Germline CDR1 reads SGHRS; CDR2 reads YFSETQ. CDR3 DNA: TGCGCCAGCAGCTTAAGGCTAGCGGACACCGGGGAGCTGTTTTTT. Amino acids: CASSLRLADTGELFF.

The chain combines TRBV11-2 with TRBJ1-6; the match to TRBD1 covers 9 bases. J lost 6 bases, V lost 2 bases, and 8 bases had no gene match. Per germline, CDR1 SGHAT and CDR2 FQNNGV. CDR3 length equals 17 residues. CDR3 sequence: CASSLLWTGEGNSPLHF. CDR3 bases: TGTGCCAGCAGCTTACTTTGGACAGGGGAGGGTAATTCACCCCTCCACTTT.

In this sample, this clone turned up a few times. The rearrangement uses TRBV11-2 and TRBJ2-1, with a weak D call TRBD2 (6 bases). The V end lost 5 bases, the J end lost 10 bases, and 15 bases lay between the germline ends. Germline CDR1 reads SGHAT; CDR2 reads FQNNGV. The CDR3 has 13 amino acids. The CDR3, as DNA: TGTGCCAGCAGCCTACTCCCGGGAGAGGAGCAGTTCTTC. It encodes CASSLLPGEEQFF.

The chain uses TRBV2 and TRBJ1-4; 10 bases map to TRBD1. V was pared by 6 bases and J by 7 bases, with 5 bases of the junction left unmatched. Germline loops: CDR1 SNHLY, CDR2 FYNNEI. This CDR3 spans 14 amino acids. CDR3 sequence (DNA): TGTGCCAGCAGGACAGGGGGCAGGCCTGAAAAACTGTTTTTT. This encodes CASRTGGRPEKLFF.